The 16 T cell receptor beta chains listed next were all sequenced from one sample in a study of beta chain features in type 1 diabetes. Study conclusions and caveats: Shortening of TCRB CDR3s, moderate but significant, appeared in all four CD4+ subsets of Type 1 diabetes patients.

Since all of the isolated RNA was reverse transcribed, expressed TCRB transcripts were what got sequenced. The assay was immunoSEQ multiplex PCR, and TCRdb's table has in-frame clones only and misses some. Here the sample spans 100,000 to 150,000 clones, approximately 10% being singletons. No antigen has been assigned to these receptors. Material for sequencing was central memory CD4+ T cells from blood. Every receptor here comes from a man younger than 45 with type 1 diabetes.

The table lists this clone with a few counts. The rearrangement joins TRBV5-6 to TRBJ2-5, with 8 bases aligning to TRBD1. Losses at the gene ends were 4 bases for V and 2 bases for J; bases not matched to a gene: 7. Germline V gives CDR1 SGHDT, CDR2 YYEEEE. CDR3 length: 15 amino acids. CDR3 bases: TGTGCCAGCAGCAGGATAACAGGGGGGCAAGAGACCCAGTACTTC. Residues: CASSRITGGQETQYF.

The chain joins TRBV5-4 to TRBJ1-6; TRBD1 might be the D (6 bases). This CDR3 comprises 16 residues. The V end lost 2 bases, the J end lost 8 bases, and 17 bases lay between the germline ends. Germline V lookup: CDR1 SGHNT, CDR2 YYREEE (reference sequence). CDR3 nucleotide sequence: TGTGCCAGCAGCTTAGGACAGTCTACGCCGGATTCACCCCTCCACTTT. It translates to CASSLGQSTPDSPLHF.

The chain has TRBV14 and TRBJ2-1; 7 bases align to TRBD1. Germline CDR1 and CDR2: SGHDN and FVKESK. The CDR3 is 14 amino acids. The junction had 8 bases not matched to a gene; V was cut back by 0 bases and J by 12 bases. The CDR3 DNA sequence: TGTGCCAGCAGCCAAGAAGGGTTAGGGGGCAGGCAGTTCTTC. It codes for CASSQEGLGGRQFF.

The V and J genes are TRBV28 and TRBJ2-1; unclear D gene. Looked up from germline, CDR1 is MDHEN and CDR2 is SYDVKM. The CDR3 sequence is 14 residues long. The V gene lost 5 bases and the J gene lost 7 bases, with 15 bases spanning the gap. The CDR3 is CASSISLARNEQFF. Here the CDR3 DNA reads TGTGCCAGCAGTATCTCCCTCGCCCGGAATGAGCAGTTCTTC.

CDR3 region: CSVEATGDVEAFF. In DNA form, the CDR3 reads TGCAGCGTTGAAGCGACAGGGGACGTTGAAGCTTTCTTT. The genes are TRBV29-1 and TRBJ1-1; 8 nucleotides agree with TRBD1. V dropped 1 base and J dropped 7; count of bases not matched to a gene: 5. The CDR3 sequence is 13 residues long. Looked up from germline, CDR1 is SQVTM and CDR2 is ANQGSEA.

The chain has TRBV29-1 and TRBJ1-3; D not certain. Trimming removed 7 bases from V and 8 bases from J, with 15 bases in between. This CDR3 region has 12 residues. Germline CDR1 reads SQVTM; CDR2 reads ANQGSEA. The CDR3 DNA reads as TGCAGCGGTCGATTGGTAGAGGACACCATATATTTT. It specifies CSGRLVEDTIYF.

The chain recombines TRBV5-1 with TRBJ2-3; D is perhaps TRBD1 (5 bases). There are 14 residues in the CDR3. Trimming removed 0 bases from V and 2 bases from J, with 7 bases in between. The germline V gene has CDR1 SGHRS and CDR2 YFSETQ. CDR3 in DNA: TGCGCCAGCAGCTTGGCAGGGTTCACAGATACGCAGTATTTT. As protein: CASSLAGFTDTQYF.

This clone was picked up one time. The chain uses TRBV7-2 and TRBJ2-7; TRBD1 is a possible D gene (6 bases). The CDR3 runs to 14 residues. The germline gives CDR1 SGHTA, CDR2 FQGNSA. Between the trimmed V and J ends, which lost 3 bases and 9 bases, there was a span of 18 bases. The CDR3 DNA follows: TGTGCCAGCAGCTTTTCGGGACAACCTGGGGGGCAGTACTTC. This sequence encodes CASSFSGQPGGQYF.

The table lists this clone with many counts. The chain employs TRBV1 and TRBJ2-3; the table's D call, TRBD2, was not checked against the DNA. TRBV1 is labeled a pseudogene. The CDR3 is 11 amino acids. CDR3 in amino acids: CTSSRLDTQYF. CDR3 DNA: TGCACCAGCAGTCGACTAGATACGCAGTATTTT.

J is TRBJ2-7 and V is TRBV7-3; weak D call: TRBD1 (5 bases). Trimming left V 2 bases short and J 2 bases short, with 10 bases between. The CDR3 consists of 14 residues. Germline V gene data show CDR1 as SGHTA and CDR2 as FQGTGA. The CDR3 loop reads CASSLSGRAYEQYF. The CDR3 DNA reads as TGTGCCAGCAGCTTATCGGGCAGGGCCTACGAGCAGTACTTC.

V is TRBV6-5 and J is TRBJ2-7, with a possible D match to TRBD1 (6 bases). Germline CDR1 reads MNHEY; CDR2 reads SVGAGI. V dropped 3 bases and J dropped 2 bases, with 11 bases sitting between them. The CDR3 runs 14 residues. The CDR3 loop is CASSYLQGPYEQYF. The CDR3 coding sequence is TGTGCCAGCAGTTATCTACAGGGTCCCTACGAGCAGTACTTC.

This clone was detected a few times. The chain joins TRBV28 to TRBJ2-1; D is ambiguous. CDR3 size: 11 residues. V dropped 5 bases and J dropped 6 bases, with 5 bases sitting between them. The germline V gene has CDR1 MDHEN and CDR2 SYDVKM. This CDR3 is CASSQINEQFF. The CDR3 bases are TGTGCCAGCAGTCAGATCAATGAGCAGTTCTTC. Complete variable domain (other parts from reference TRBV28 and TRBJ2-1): DVKVTQSSRYLVKRTGEKVFLECVQDMDHENMFWYRQDPGLGLRLIYFSYDVKMKEKGDIPEGYSVSREKKERFSLILESASTNQTSMYLCASSQINEQFFGPGTRLTVL.

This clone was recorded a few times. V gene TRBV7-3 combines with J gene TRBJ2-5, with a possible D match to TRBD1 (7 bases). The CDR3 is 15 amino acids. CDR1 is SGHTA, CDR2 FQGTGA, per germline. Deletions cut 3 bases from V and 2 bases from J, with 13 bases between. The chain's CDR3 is CASSFQGGVQETQYF. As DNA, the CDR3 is TGTGCCAGCAGCTTTCAGGGGGGTGTACAAGAGACCCAGTACTTC. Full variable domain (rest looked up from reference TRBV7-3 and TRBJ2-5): GAGVSQTPSNKVTEKGKYVELRCDPISGHTALYWYRQSLGQGPEFLIYFQGTGAADDSGLPNDRFFAVRPEGSVSTLKIQRTERGDSAVYLCASSFQGGVQETQYFGPGTRLLVL.

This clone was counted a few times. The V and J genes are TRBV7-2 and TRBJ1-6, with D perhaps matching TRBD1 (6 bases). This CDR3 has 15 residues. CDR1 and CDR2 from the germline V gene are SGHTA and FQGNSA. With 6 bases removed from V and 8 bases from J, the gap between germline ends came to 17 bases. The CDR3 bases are TGTGCCAGCAGTTCCCCCGGGGGGCGGGATTCACCCCTCCACTTT. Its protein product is CASSSPGGRDSPLHF.

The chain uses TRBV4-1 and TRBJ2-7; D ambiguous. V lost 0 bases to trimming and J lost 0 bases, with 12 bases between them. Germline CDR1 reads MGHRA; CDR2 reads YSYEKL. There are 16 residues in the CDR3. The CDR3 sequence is CASSQDYSPSSYEQYF. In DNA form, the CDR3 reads TGCGCCAGCAGCCAAGACTATAGCCCGAGCTCCTACGAGCAGTACTTC.

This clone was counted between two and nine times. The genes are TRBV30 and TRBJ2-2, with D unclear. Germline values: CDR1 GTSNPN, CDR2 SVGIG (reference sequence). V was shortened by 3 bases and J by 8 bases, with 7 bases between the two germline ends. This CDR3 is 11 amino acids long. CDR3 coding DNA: TGTGCCTGGAGGGCCTGGGGGGAGCTGTTTTTT. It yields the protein CAWRAWGELFF.